Listed here are 27 T cell receptor beta chains from one sample, sequenced in a study of blood T cell repertoires in COVID-19. Only in-frame clones appear in the TCRdb table, and some are missing; sequencing was by immunoSEQ multiplex PCR. The profile shows approximately 220,000 clones, about four fifths of them singletons. Sequences were obtained from PBMCs or T cells enriched from blood (not recorded which). These receptors were obtained from a woman aged 50 to 60 who had been exposed to COVID-19.

The chain uses TRBV5-1 and TRBJ1-1, with a tentative D call TRBD1 (5 bases). CDR3 length: 15 residues. Germline V CDR1 and CDR2: SGHRS, YFSETQ. The V gene lost 3 bases and the J gene lost 4 bases, with 16 bases spanning the gap. CDR3: CASSSPLGGLTEAFF. CDR3 bases: TGCGCCAGCAGCTCTCCCCTGGGGGGTCTCACTGAAGCTTTCTTT.

This chain uses TRBV12-3 or TRBV12-4 with TRBJ1-2; D perhaps matches TRBD1 (5 bases). The CDR3 sequence is 13 residues long. V lost 6 bases and J lost 4, with 12 bases in between. CDR3 coding DNA: TGTGCCAGCAGCCTAATAGGGGCCTATGGCTACACCTTC. Its translation: CASSLIGAYGYTF.

This chain uses TRBV14 with TRBJ2-7, with TRBD1 as a possible D gene (6 bases). The CDR3 runs to 14 residues. Germline V lookup: CDR1 SGHDN, CDR2 FVKESK. The V end lost 4 bases, the J end lost 5 bases, and 15 bases lay between the germline ends. The CDR3 reads CASSPGHFPDEQYF. The CDR3, as DNA: TGTGCCAGCAGCCCGGGACATTTTCCCGACGAGCAGTACTTC.

The chain combines TRBV28 with TRBJ1-4; TRBD1 matches at 8 bases. Germline V CDR1 and CDR2: MDHEN, SYDVKM. The V segment lost 6 bases and the J segment 6 bases; nucleotides outside the gene matches: 3. The CDR3 is made up of 13 amino acids. CDR3 nucleotide sequence: TGTGCCAGCAGAGCGACAGGGGATGAAAAACTGTTTTTT. This encodes CASRATGDEKLFF. Combining the CDR3 with reference TRBV28 and TRBJ1-4 gives the whole variable domain DVKVTQSSRYLVKRTGEKVFLECVQDMDHENMFWYRQDPGLGLRLIYFSYDVKMKEKGDIPEGYSVSREKKERFSLILESASTNQTSMYLCASRATGDEKLFFGSGTQLSVL.

The rearrangement links TRBV5-6 to TRBJ2-2; 8 bases fit TRBD1. This CDR3 has 16 amino acids. The V segment lost 4 bases and the J segment 0 bases; nucleotides outside the gene matches: 5. Germline V gene sequence: CDR1 SGHDT, CDR2 YYEEEE. CDR3 residues: CASSLRGLSNTGELFF. CDR3 DNA: TGTGCCAGCAGCCTCAGGGGGCTCTCGAACACCGGGGAGCTGTTTTTT.

The chain carries TRBV7-2 and TRBJ2-3; D is ambiguous. V lost 0 bases and J lost 2, with 3 bases in between. The CDR3 totals 13 residues. CDR1 is SGHTA and CDR2 is FQGNSA in the germline V gene. The DNA of the CDR3 is TGTGCCAGCAGCTTAGCTTACACAGATACGCAGTATTTT. Residues: CASSLAYTDTQYF.

This clone was observed a handful of times. The CDR3 DNA is TGTGCCAGCAGCTTATCAGCAGGGGTCGCCAATACTATCGATGAGCAGTTCTTC. It specifies CASSLSAGVANTIDEQFF. The V and J genes are TRBV7-2 and TRBJ2-1, with D perhaps matching TRBD1 (6 bases). Germline V gene sequence: CDR1 SGHTA, CDR2 FQGNSA. Trimming left V 2 bases short and J 8 bases short, with 25 bases between. This CDR3 contains 18 residues.

J is TRBJ1-6 and V is TRBV7-9, with D perhaps matching TRBD1 (5 bases). Trimming stripped 1 base from V and 9 bases from J, with 7 bases between. The CDR3 runs 13 residues. Per the germline V gene, CDR1 is SEHNR and CDR2 is FQNEAQ (reference sequence). As DNA, the CDR3 is TGTGCCAGCAGCTTAGATCAGGGTTCACCCCTCCACTTT. It encodes CASSLDQGSPLHF.

The rearrangement joins TRBV6-1 to TRBJ1-3; TRBD1 might be the D (6 bases). Per the germline V gene, CDR1 is MNHNS and CDR2 is SASEGT. The length of the CDR3 is 19 residues. V lost 2 bases and J lost 4, with 24 bases in between. CDR3 nucleotides: TGTGCCAGCAGTGAAATCGGGGGGCCCTCCAGGCTGTGGGGAAACACCATATATTTT. Amino acids: CASSEIGGPSRLWGNTIYF.

This chain uses TRBV11-2 with TRBJ2-2; maybe TRBD1 (8 bases). Per the germline V gene, CDR1 is SGHAT and CDR2 is FQNNGV. V lost 5 bases and J lost 6, with 16 bases in between. There are 15 residues in the CDR3. CDR3 loop: CASSTSGTGAGELFF. The CDR3 coding sequence is TGTGCCAGCAGCACGAGCGGGACAGGCGCCGGGGAGCTGTTTTTT.

The V call is TRBV15, the J call TRBJ1-1; unclear D gene. Germline-derived CDR1 and CDR2 are LNHNV and YYDKDF (reference sequence). The CDR3 covers 14 residues. V was shortened by 0 bases and J by 6 bases, with 11 bases between the two germline ends. For the CDR3, the DNA is TGTGCCACCAGCAGAGATCGGCGGGCCCCTGAAGCTTTCTTT. Its protein is CATSRDRRAPEAFF.

The chain has TRBV30 and TRBJ1-2; tentative D call: TRBD1 (6 bases). Germline CDR1 GTSNPN, CDR2 SVGIG (reference sequence). This CDR3 is built from 14 residues. Trimming cost V 0 bases and J 2 bases, with 10 bases left between them. CDR3 sequence (DNA): TGTGCCTGGAGTGTAGGACAGTCAAACTATGGCTACACCTTC. Translation gives CAWSVGQSNYGYTF.

The chain couples TRBV2 to TRBJ2-7; weak D call: TRBD1 (6 bases). Germline loops: CDR1 SNHLY, CDR2 FYNNEI. The CDR3 contains 15 residues. V was cut by 7 bases and J by 1 base, with 17 bases left in between. The CDR3 DNA follows: TGTGCCAGCAACGCCCTGGGGGCGCTTTCCTACGAGCAGTACTTC. Protein sequence: CASNALGALSYEQYF.

This clone turned up a few times. The chain recombines TRBV5-6 with TRBJ1-2, with TRBD1 matching 7 bases. The germline CDR1 and CDR2 sequences are SGHDT and YYEEEE. The CDR3 is 17 residues long. The V segment lost 4 bases and the J segment 0 bases; nucleotides outside the gene matches: 12. CDR3 in amino acids: CASSPGTERVSNYGYTF. CDR3 nucleotides: TGTGCCAGCAGCCCCGGGACAGAGAGAGTTTCTAACTATGGCTACACCTTC.

This chain uses TRBV7-9 with TRBJ2-5, with TRBD1 identical over 11 bases. With 4 bases clipped from V and 4 bases from J, the junction kept 5 bases outside the gene matches. CDR1 is SEHNR and CDR2 is FQNEAQ in the germline V gene (reference sequence). The CDR3 totals 15 residues. The CDR3 here is CASSSWTGGRETQYF. CDR3 nucleotide sequence: TGTGCCAGCAGCTCCTGGACAGGGGGCAGAGAGACCCAGTACTTC.

The rearrangement links TRBV19 to TRBJ2-3; D is ambiguous. The germline V gene encodes CDR1 LNHDA and CDR2 SQIVND (reference sequence). V dropped 1 base and J dropped 2 bases, with 13 bases sitting between them. This CDR3 region has 16 residues. CDR3 residues: CASSIVVGYLTDTQYF. CDR3 in DNA: TGTGCCAGTAGTATAGTAGTGGGCTACCTCACAGATACGCAGTATTTT.

The chain has TRBV11-1 and TRBJ1-2; D not certain. Trimming cost V 4 bases and J 3 bases, with 6 bases left between them. The CDR3 consists of 12 residues. The germline V gene has CDR1 SGHAT and CDR2 FQDESV (reference sequence). The CDR3 sequence is CASSSSHYGYTF. The CDR3 DNA sequence: TGTGCCAGCAGCTCCAGTCACTATGGCTACACCTTC.

This chain connects TRBV25-1 to TRBJ2-1; TRBD1 agrees at 9 bases. Germline V lookup: CDR1 MGHDK, CDR2 SYGVNS. Germline trimming cut 4 bases from V and 4 bases from J; bases unmatched to any gene: 5. The CDR3 totals 15 residues. CDR3 nucleotide sequence: TGTGCCAGCAGTGTAAGGACAGGGGTATACAATGAGCAGTTCTTC. This codes for CASSVRTGVYNEQFF.

This sequence joins TRBV5-8 and TRBJ2-3; a possible D gene is TRBD1 (6 bases). CDR3 length: 14 residues. Trimming shortened V by 1 base and J by 5 bases, and 11 bases separated the two germline ends. The germline gives CDR1 SGHTS, CDR2 YDEGEE. Here the CDR3 reads CASSLSAGVDTQYF. As DNA, the CDR3 is TGTGCCAGCAGCTTGTCGGCAGGGGTAGATACGCAGTATTTT.

The rearrangement links TRBV4-1 to TRBJ1-4, with D possibly TRBD1 on 5 matching bases. CDR1 is MGHRA, CDR2 YSYEKL, per germline. CDR3 length: 17 residues. The V end lost 0 bases, the J end lost 4 bases, and 15 bases lay between the germline ends. CDR3 nucleotide sequence: TGCGCCAGCAGCCAAGATGGGTCAGGGCGGAGTAATGAAAAACTGTTTTTT. Its protein product is CASSQDGSGRSNEKLFF.

The genes are TRBV12-3 or TRBV12-4 and TRBJ1-2; unclear D gene. The CDR3 runs to 13 residues. V lost 6 bases to trimming and J lost 4 bases, with 12 bases between them. CDR3 DNA: TGTGCCAGCAGCTTTTCGGGGAGCTATGGCTACACCTTC. Residues: CASSFSGSYGYTF.

This rearrangement joins TRBV5-6 to TRBJ2-2; the match to TRBD1 covers 9 bases. CDR3 length equals 16 residues. J lost 4 bases, V lost 3 bases, and 7 bases had no gene match. CDR1 and CDR2 from the germline V gene are SGHDT and YYEEEE. CDR3 sequence (DNA): TGTGCCAGCAGCTACTTAACAGGGGGCGGCACCGGGGAGCTGTTTTTT. It is translated as CASSYLTGGGTGELFF.

The chain uses TRBV29-1 and TRBJ1-4; a weak D match, TRBD1 (6 bases). Germline CDR1 and CDR2: SQVTM and ANQGSEA. Trimming took 7 bases from V and 5 from J, leaving 17 bases between them. The CDR3 has 14 residues. The CDR3 loop is CSARRGGGNEKLFF. DNA of the CDR3: TGCAGCGCAAGGAGAGGGGGGGGAAATGAAAAACTGTTTTTT.

The chain joins TRBV9 to TRBJ1-6, with unresolved D. Germline V lookup: CDR1 SGDLS, CDR2 YYNGEE. The CDR3 has 15 amino acids. Trimming cost V 4 bases and J 8 bases, with 16 bases left between them. In DNA form, the CDR3 reads TGTGCCAGCAGCACCAGACCGGGCGGGGATTCACCCCTCCACTTT. Protein: CASSTRPGGDSPLHF.

This clone was detected ten times or more. The V gene is TRBV23-1, the J gene TRBJ1-2; TRBD1 is a possible D gene (6 bases). TRBV23-1 is placed among ORFs of uncertain function. The CDR3 contains 15 residues. The V end was cut by 0 bases, the J end by 1 base, with 9 bases between. CDR3 amino acids: CASSQSDRLNYGYTF. In nucleotides, the CDR3 is TGCGCCAGCAGTCAATCGGACAGACTTAACTATGGCTACACCTTC.

The rearrangement joins TRBV9 to TRBJ1-3; D is perhaps TRBD1 (6 bases). CDR1 is SGDLS and CDR2 is YYNGEE in the germline V gene. The V end was cut by 0 bases, the J end by 8 bases, with 18 bases between. The CDR3 consists of 16 residues. The CDR3 sequence is CASSVAANRAPDTIYF. CDR3 DNA sequence: TGTGCCAGCAGCGTAGCCGCGAACAGGGCTCCGGACACCATATATTTT. Full variable domain (remainder filled in from reference TRBV9 and TRBJ1-3): DSGVTQTPKHLITATGQRVTLRCSPRSGDLSVYWYQQSLDQGLQFLIQYYNGEERAKGNILERFSAQQFPDLHSELNLSSLELGDSALYFCASSVAANRAPDTIYFGEGSWLTVV.

The genes are TRBV7-2 and TRBJ2-2, with D hard to call. Germline CDR1 is SGHTA and CDR2 is FQGNSA. Trimming took 7 bases from V and 0 from J, leaving 9 bases between them. This CDR3 is 14 amino acids long. CDR3 amino acids: CASNQIPNTGELFF. The CDR3 DNA reads as TGTGCCAGCAATCAGATTCCGAACACCGGGGAGCTGTTTTTT.